This T cell receptor beta chain was observed in a study of CD8+CD57+ T cells in acquired aplastic anemia. Study-wide context: Sorted cells (CD4+ and CD8+) yielded DNA amounts that averaged approximately 2.9 ug. Overall study findings and caveats: Patients and controls shared fewer than 30 CD8+ CDR3 sequences.

This CDR3 is built from 13 residues. The V gene lost 1 base and the J gene lost 5 bases, with 12 bases spanning the gap. Germline V gene data show CDR1 as DFQATT and CDR2 as SNEGSKA (reference sequence). Profiling that covered TCR beta VDJ and CDR3 relied on genomic DNA as its template. Each CDR3 protein is one row after TCRdb ran MiXCR on the reads. The table has about 150,000 distinct CDR3 sequences, around 43% seen once; the top ten hold 3.2%. A remark on this clonotype: Its antigen is still unknown.

Patients picked for sequencing had shown CD8+CD57+ cell expansion detected by flow cytometry. Patients were untreated when blood was sampled. The specimen sequenced was sorted CD4+, CD8+, or CD8+CD57+ T cells (not recorded which) from PBMCs. The source of this sequence is a human donor with aplastic anemia. This chain uses TRBV20-1 with TRBJ2-7; D might be TRBD1 (6 bases). The CDR3 bases are TGCAGTGCTAGAGTGCAGGGGTTTCACGAGCAGTACTTC. This codes for CSARVQGFHEQYF.